The table lists the clone carrying this TCR beta chain with a few counts. As yet, its antigen is unknown. This entry is derived from a study of early T cells in non-severe SARS-CoV-2 infection. Study-level information: Chains were unpaired, as sequencing was done on bulk RNA from unsorted whole blood. The study's findings and limits: VDJdb matching skewed toward anti-spike CD8 responses, missing private and CD4 specificities.

Unique molecular identifier tags were affixed to discrete cDNA molecules. TCRdb called the 5' RACE reads again in MiXCR, with one record for every CDR3 protein. The table has 42,000 or so distinct CDR3 sequences, approximately 5.9% seen once; the top ten hold roughly 7.7%. The specimen was whole blood, collected at baseline. This clonotype originated in an adult who was a healthcare worker with PCR-confirmed SARS-CoV-2 infection or an uninfected control (not recorded which).

The CDR3 is CASSMGTADSPLHF. DNA of the CDR3: TGTGCCAGCAGTATGGGAACAGCGGATTCACCCCTCCACTTT. J is TRBJ1-6 and V is TRBV7-3; D is uncertain. The germline V gene has CDR1 SGHTA and CDR2 FQGTGA. The CDR3 spans 14 residues. The V and J ends lost 6 bases and 8 bases respectively, with 14 bases between them.